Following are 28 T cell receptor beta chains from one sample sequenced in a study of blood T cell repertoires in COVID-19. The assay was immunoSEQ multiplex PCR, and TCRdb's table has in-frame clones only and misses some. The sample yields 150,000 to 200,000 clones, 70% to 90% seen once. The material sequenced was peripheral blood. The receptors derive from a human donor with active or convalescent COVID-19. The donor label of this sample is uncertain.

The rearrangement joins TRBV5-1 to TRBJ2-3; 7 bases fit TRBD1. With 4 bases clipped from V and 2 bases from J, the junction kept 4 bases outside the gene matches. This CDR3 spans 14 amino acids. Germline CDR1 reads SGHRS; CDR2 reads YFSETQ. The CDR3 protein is CASSLGTVTDTQYF. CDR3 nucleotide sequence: TGCGCCAGCAGCCTAGGGACAGTCACAGATACGCAGTATTTT.

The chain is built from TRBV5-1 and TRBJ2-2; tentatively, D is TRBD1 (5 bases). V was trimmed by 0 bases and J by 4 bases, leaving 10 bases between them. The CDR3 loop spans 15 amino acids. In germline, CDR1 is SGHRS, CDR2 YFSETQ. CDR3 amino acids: CASSLETTGTGELFF. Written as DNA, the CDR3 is TGCGCCAGCAGCTTGGAAACTACAGGCACCGGGGAGCTGTTTTTT.

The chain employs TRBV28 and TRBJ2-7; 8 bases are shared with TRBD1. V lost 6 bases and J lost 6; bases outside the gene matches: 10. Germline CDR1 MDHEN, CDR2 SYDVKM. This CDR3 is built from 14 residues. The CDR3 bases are TGTGCCAGCAGATTACAGGGGGAGTCGACCGAGCAGTACTTC. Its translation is CASRLQGESTEQYF.

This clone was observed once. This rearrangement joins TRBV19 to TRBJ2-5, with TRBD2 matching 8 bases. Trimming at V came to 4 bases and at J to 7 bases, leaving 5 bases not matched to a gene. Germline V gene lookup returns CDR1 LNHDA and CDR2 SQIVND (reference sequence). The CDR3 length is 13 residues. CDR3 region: CASSSGTSGTQYF. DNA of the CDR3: TGTGCCAGTAGTAGCGGAACTAGCGGGACCCAGTACTTC.

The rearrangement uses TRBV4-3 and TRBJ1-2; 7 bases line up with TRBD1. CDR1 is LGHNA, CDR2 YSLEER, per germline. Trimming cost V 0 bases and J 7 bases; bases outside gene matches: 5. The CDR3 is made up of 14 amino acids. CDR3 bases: TGCGCCAGCAGCCAAGAGGGACAGCTTCCTGGCTACACCTTC. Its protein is CASSQEGQLPGYTF.

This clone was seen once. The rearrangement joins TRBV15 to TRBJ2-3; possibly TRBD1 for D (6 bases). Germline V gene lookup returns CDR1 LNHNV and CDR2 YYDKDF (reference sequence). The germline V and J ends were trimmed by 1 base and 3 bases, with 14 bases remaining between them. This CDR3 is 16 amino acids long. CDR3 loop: CATSRGQGIETDTQYF. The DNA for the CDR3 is TGTGCCACCAGCAGAGGGCAGGGGATTGAGACAGATACGCAGTATTTT.

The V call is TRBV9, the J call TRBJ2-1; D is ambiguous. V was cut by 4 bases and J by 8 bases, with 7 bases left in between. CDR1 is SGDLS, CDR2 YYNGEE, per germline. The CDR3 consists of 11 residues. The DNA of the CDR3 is TGTGCCAGCAGCTCCCGTTATGAGCAGTTCTTC. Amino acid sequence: CASSSRYEQFF. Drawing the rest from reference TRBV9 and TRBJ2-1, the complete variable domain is DSGVTQTPKHLITATGQRVTLRCSPRSGDLSVYWYQQSLDQGLQFLIQYYNGEERAKGNILERFSAQQFPDLHSELNLSSLELGDSALYFCASSSRYEQFFGPGTRLTVL.

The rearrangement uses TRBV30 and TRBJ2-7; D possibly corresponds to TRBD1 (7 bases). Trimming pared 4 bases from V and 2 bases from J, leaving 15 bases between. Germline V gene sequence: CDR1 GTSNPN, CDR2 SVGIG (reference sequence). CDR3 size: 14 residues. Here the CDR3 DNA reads TGTGCCTGGACCCGCGGGACAGCGACCTACGAGCAGTACTTC. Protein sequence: CAWTRGTATYEQYF. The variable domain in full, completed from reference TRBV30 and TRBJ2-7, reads SQTIHQWPATLVQPVGSPLSLECTVEGTSNPNLYWYRQAAGRGLQLLFYSVGIGQISSEVPQNLSASRPQDRQFILSSKKLLLSDSGFYLCAWTRGTATYEQYFGPGTRLTVT.

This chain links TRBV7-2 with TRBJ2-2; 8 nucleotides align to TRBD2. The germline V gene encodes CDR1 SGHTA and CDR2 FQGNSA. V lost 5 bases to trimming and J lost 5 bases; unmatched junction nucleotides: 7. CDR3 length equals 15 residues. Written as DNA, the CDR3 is TGTGCCAGCAGCCAGACTAGCGTGGGTACCGGGGAGCTGTTTTTT. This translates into CASSQTSVGTGELFF.

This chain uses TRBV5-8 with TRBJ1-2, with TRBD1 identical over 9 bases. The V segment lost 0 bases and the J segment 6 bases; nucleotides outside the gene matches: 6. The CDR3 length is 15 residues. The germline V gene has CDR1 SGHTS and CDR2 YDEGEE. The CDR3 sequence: CASSLVTGGDDGYTF. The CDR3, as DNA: TGTGCCAGCAGCTTGGTGACAGGGGGAGACGATGGCTACACCTTC.

The CDR3 loop reads CASSPFEARGYTF. CDR3 in DNA: TGTGCCAGCAGCCCCTTTGAAGCGCGAGGCTACACCTTC. The chain has TRBV7-9 and TRBJ1-2; D remains unclear. Trimming took off 5 bases at V and 8 bases at J, with 15 bases between the two ends. Germline V CDR1 and CDR2: SEHNR, FQNEAQ (reference sequence). This CDR3 is 13 amino acids long.

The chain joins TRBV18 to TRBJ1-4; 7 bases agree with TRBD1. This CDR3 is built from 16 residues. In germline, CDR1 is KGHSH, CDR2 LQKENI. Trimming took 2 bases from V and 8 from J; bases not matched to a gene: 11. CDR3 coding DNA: TGTGCCAGCTCACCAGCGGGCGCAGGGGGAAGCGAAAAACTGTTTTTT. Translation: CASSPAGAGGSEKLFF.

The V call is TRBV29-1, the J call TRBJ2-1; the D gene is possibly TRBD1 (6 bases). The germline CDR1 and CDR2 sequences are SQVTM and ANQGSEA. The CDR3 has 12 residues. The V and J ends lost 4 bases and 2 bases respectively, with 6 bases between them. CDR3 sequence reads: CSVGTAYNEQFF. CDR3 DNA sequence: TGCAGCGTTGGGACAGCCTACAATGAGCAGTTCTTC.

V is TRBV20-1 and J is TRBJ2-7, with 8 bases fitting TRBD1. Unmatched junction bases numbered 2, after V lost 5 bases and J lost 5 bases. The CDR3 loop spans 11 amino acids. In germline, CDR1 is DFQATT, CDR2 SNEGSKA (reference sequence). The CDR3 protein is CSAAQGDEQYF. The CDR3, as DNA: TGCAGTGCTGCACAGGGGGACGAGCAGTACTTC.

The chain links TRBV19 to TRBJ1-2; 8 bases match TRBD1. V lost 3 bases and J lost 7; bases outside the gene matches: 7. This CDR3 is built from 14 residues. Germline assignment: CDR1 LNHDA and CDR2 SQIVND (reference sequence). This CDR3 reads CASSIGQGAIGYTF. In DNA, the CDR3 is TGTGCCAGTAGTATCGGGCAGGGGGCGATTGGCTACACCTTC.

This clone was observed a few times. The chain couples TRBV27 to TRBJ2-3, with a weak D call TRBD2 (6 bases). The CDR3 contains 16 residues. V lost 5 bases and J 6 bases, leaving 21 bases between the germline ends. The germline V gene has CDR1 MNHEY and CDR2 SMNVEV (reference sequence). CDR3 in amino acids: CASSRPRLGSGDTQYF. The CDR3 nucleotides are TGTGCCAGCAGTCGCCCTAGACTAGGATCGGGGGATACGCAGTATTTT.

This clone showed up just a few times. The CDR3 protein is CASSIEGVSGGTGELFF. In DNA form, the CDR3 reads TGTGCCAGTAGTATAGAAGGAGTTAGCGGGGGCACCGGGGAGCTGTTTTTT. The V gene is TRBV19, the J gene TRBJ2-2; 9 bases fit TRBD2. The germline gives CDR1 LNHDA, CDR2 SQIVND (reference sequence). The CDR3 runs to 17 residues. Unmatched junction bases numbered 6, after V lost 0 bases and J lost 4 bases.

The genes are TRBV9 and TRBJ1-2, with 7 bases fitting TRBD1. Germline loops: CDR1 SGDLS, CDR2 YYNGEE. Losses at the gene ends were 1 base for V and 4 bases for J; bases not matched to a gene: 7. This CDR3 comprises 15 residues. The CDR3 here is CASSVTPQGVYGYTF. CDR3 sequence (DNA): TGTGCCAGCAGCGTAACCCCTCAGGGGGTCTATGGCTACACCTTC.

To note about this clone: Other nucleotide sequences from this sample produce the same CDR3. CDR3 DNA sequence: TGTGCCTGGAGTCGGGACAGACCATATGGCTACACCTTC. Protein sequence: CAWSRDRPYGYTF. The chain has TRBV30 and TRBJ1-2, with 7 bases identical to TRBD1. V was pared by 2 bases and J by 5 bases, with 5 bases of the junction left unmatched. The CDR3 contains 13 residues. The germline V gene has CDR1 GTSNPN and CDR2 SVGIG (reference sequence).

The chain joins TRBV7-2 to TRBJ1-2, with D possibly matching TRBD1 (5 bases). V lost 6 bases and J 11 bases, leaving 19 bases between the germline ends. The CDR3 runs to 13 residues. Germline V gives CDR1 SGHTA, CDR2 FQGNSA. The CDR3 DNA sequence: TGTGCCAGCAGGTTGGGGGTCGCGGGGGAGTACACCTTC. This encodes CASRLGVAGEYTF.

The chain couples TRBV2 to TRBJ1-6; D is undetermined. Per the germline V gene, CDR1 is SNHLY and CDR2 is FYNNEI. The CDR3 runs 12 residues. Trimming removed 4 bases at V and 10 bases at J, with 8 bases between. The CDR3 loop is CASSVGRSPLHF. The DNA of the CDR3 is TGTGCCAGCAGTGTAGGGAGGTCACCCCTCCACTTT.

The CDR3 region has the DNA TGCGCCAGCAGCTTGGAGAGGGCCCTTATAGCGGGGTTAAAGGGGAATGAGCAGTTCTTC. Translated, it gives CASSLERALIAGLKGNEQFF. The rearrangement uses TRBV5-1 and TRBJ2-1; TRBD2 aligns across 8 bases. This CDR3 spans 20 amino acids. J gave up 7 bases and V 0 bases, and 21 bases lay outside the gene matches. Looked up from germline, CDR1 is SGHRS and CDR2 is YFSETQ.

The CDR3 DNA reads as TGTGCCAGTAGTATCGGCCCAGGGGCTGGAAACACCATATATTTT. Translation gives CASSIGPGAGNTIYF. The rearrangement uses TRBV19 and TRBJ1-3; D is possibly TRBD1 (6 bases). V lost 3 bases, J lost 2 bases, and 11 bases lay in between. This CDR3 has 15 residues. CDR1 LNHDA and CDR2 SQIVND come from the germline V gene (reference sequence).

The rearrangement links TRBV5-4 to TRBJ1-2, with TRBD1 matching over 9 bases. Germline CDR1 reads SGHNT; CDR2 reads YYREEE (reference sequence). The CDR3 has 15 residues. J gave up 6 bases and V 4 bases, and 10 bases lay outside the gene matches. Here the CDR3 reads CASSTGQGNSNGYTF. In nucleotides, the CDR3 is TGTGCCAGCAGCACTGGACAGGGGAATAGTAATGGCTACACCTTC.

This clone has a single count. The CDR3 DNA is TGCGCCAGCAGCTTGGCGCTAGCGGGGGGGCAGACAGATACGCAGTATTTT. Translated: CASSLALAGGQTDTQYF. The chain links TRBV5-1 to TRBJ2-3, with TRBD2 identical over 12 bases. The CDR3 extends over 17 amino acids. Germline lookup yields CDR1 SGHRS and CDR2 YFSETQ. The V gene end was trimmed by 0 bases and the J gene end by 3 bases; junction bases not matched to a gene: 5.

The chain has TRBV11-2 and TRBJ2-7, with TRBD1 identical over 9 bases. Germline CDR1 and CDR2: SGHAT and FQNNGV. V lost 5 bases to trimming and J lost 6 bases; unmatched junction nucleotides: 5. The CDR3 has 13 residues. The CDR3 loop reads CASSPGTGPEQYF. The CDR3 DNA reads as TGTGCCAGCAGCCCCGGGACAGGGCCCGAGCAGTACTTC.

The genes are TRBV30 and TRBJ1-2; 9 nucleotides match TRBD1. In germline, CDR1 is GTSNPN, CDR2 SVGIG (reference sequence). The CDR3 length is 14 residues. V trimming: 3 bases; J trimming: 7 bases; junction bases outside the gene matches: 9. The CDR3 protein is CAWSWGQGKSGYTF. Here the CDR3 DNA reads TGTGCCTGGAGCTGGGGACAGGGAAAGAGTGGCTACACCTTC. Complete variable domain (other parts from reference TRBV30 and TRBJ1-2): SQTIHQWPATLVQPVGSPLSLECTVEGTSNPNLYWYRQAAGRGLQLLFYSVGIGQISSEVPQNLSASRPQDRQFILSSKKLLLSDSGFYLCAWSWGQGKSGYTFGSGTRLTVV.

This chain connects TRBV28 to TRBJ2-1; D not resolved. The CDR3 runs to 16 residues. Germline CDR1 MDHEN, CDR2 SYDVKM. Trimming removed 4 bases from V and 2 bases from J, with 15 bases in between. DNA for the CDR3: TGTGCCAGCAGTTCAATAGAGGTGCCGCCCTACAATGAGCAGTTCTTC. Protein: CASSSIEVPPYNEQFF.